This T cell receptor (beta chain) comes out of a study of shared clonotypes between healthy human individuals. Regarding the study as a whole: Donor scarcity curtailed the genetic and exposure-history diversity represented herein.

J lost 9 bases, V lost 0 bases, and 6 bases had no gene match. The V gene's germline CDR1 is SGHNT and CDR2 YYREEE (reference sequence). This CDR3 comprises 14 residues. The table lists this clone with a count of one. Its antigen is undetermined. Partitioning of CD4+ cells yielded a CD45RA+ naive subset and a CD45RA-negative memory subset. The method was immunoSEQ multiplex PCR; TCRdb's version includes in-frame clones alone and lacks a portion of them. This sample has some 1,100,000 clones, with 75% to 80% found just once. V and J are TRBV5-4 and TRBJ2-1; TRBD1 matches at 7 bases. This TCR was sampled from a man aged 18 to 29 in good health. Some clones in this sample may be carry-over from other donors' samples. The sequenced sample consisted of memory CD4+ T cells from PBMCs. Subset specified: CD45RA-negative fraction. CDR3 DNA sequence: TGTGCCAGCAGCTTGGAAAACAGGGGCTCTGAGCAGTTCTTC. Protein sequence: CASSLENRGSEQFF.